A selection of T cell receptor beta chains follows, all from one sample in a study of blood T cell repertoires in COVID-19. Using immunoSEQ multiplex PCR, the repertoire was profiled, and TCRdb retains in-frame clones only, with some absent. This sample yields 110,000 to 150,000 clones, of which more than 80% are seen a single time; 8% to 10% belongs to the top ten. Sequencing was performed on peripheral blood. These receptor sequences come from a woman older than 75 in a cohort sampled during active or convalescent COVID-19. The CDR3 runs from the conserved cysteine through the conserved F or W.

TRBV7-9 | CASSFDQANYNEQFF
TRBV4-1 | CASSQSQRGAETQYF
TRBV7-2 | CASSLGGPGSEQYF
TRBV7-8 | CASTLGTGQGIAEAFF
TRBV7-3 | CASSFRLASTDTQYF
TRBV6-6 | CASFRSQGAGNQPQHF
TRBV27 | CASRAGTSRGDTQYF
TRBV29-1 | CSVEGRGVIDTQYF
TRBV6-4 | CASSDPPADTQYF
TRBV19 | CASSPGWTGGDIQYF
TRBV5-8 | CASSLGKIAGASTDTQYF
TRBV19 | CASTENGAGNSYEQYF
TRBV5-6 | CASSLAQLDTQYF
TRBV30 | CAWRGGFVYTF
TRBV5-1 | CASSQTGTMNTEAFF
TRBV29-1 | CSVTKGDSGEANTQYF
TRBV5-1 | CASSATGNGVDTQYF
TRBV13 | CASSLDRNTEAFF
TRBV24-1 | CATSDSGQGPQPQHF
TRBV30 | CAWLGVGGSGYTF
TRBV7-3 | CASSLTGGTYEQYF
TRBV5-1 | CASSRGGNGETQYF
TRBV7-9 | CASSLTAGQGAEGYTF
TRBV11-2 | CASSPSGQGYGYTF
TRBV2 | CATQAGNDEKLFF
TRBV19 | CASSIAGVSNQPQHF
TRBV2 | CASSETDRANSPLHF
TRBV29-1 | CSVDPRGGYNEQFF
TRBV7-8 | CASSLGTGSFQPQHF
TRBV19 | CASSRTGAIPSNQPQHF
TRBV21-1 | CASSTPIAGTGGREQFF
TRBV27 | CASSFLTGNRNYGYTF
TRBV9 | CASSDGGSSYNEQFF
TRBV27 | CASSPIDRSSGYGYTF
TRBV5-6 | CASSLVADYGYTF
TRBV2 | CASSDGGGVHTQYF
TRBV6-2/TRBV6-3 | CASSRLTGELFF
TRBV15 | CATSREDFGGTGELFF
TRBV6-1 | CASSEDRETQYF
TRBV5-1 | CASSLAGGNQETQYF
TRBV11-2 | CASRDARVSTDTQYF
TRBV6-2/TRBV6-3 | CASTPGGVRYNEQFF
TRBV3-1/TRBV3-2 | CASSHGGFDSPLHF
TRBV6-5 | CASRDPGGANVLTF
TRBV6-5 | CASSVDFRNSPLHF
TRBV6-1 | CASSELVDSGANVLTF
TRBV10-3 | CAISESGGLDEQFF
TRBV3-1/TRBV3-2 | CASSQNPTGPGQYF
TRBV19 | CASRGTWAGGANVLTF
TRBV11-3 | CASSLGGFGGGAYNEQFF
TRBV19 | CASSKFTSGRFTDTQYF
TRBV29-1 | CSVITGKSLHTGELFF
TRBV3-1/TRBV3-2 | CASSQDLAPSGGRSGANVLTF
TRBV6-5 | CASGRGQGVDEQFF